These T cell receptor beta chains were read from a single sample in a study of CD8 T cells in Susac syndrome. TCRdb used MiXCR to reprocess the immunoSEQ multiplex PCR reads, holding one entry per CDR3 protein. The sample carries about 190,000 distinct CDR3 sequences, 90% to 95% recorded once. Material: CD4+ T cells from PBMCs. All receptors derive from a human donor with Susac syndrome. CDR3s include the opening cysteine and the closing phenylalanine or tryptophan. A D gene is named only where the DNA matches it firmly. Size is stated for part of the rows, as once, few or many counts, or as a class when the clone is expanded.

CDR3 DNA: TGTGCCAGCTCACCACAGGGACAGGGTAACACCGGGGAGCTGTTTTTT; CDR3 protein: CASSPQGQGNTGELFF; J gene: TRBJ2-2; clone size: -; D gene: TRBD1; V gene: TRBV18
CDR3 DNA: TGTGCCAGCAGAAAAACCGGGACATTGAACACTGAAGCTTTCTTT; CDR3 protein: CASRKTGTLNTEAFF; J gene: TRBJ1-1; clone size: -; D gene: -; V gene: TRBV6-6
CDR3 DNA: TGCGCCAGCAGCCCGTTATATCAAGCCGGACAGTTCTTC; CDR3 protein: CASSPLYQAGQFF; J gene: TRBJ2-1; clone size: -; D gene: -; V gene: TRBV5-1
CDR3 DNA: TGTGCCATGAACACTGAAGCTTTCTTT; CDR3 protein: CAMNTEAFF; J gene: TRBJ1-1; clone size: few; D gene: -; V gene: TRBV19
CDR3 DNA: TGTGCCAGCAGTTATCGACAGGGGACTGAAGCTTTCTTT; CDR3 protein: CASSYRQGTEAFF; J gene: TRBJ1-1; clone size: -; D gene: TRBD1; V gene: TRBV27
CDR3 DNA: TGTGCCAGCAGCGGACTAAGCCTAAGTGAAAAACTGTTTTTT; CDR3 protein: CASSGLSLSEKLFF; J gene: TRBJ1-4; clone size: -; D gene: -; V gene: TRBV9
CDR3 DNA: TGTGCCAGTAGCGACACAGGGAAAACTGAAGCTTTCTTT; CDR3 protein: CASSDTGKTEAFF; J gene: TRBJ1-1; clone size: -; D gene: -; V gene: TRBV19
CDR3 DNA: TGTGCCAGCACCGAAGACAGGGGGCTAAATGAGCAGTTCTTC; CDR3 protein: CASTEDRGLNEQFF; J gene: TRBJ2-1; clone size: once; D gene: TRBD1; V gene: TRBV2
CDR3 DNA: TGTGCCAGCGGACAGGGGAATTGGGATCCGGCGCCTAGCTCCTACGAGCAGTACTTC; CDR3 protein: CASGQGNWDPAPSSYEQYF; J gene: TRBJ2-7; clone size: -; D gene: -; V gene: TRBV21-1
CDR3 DNA: TGCAGCGTTGGAACTGAAGCTTTCTTT; CDR3 protein: CSVGTEAFF; J gene: TRBJ1-1; clone size: -; D gene: -; V gene: TRBV29-1
CDR3 DNA: TGTGCCAGCAGTGACATGACAGGGTCACCCCTCCACTTT; CDR3 protein: CASSDMTGSPLHF; J gene: TRBJ1-6; clone size: once; D gene: TRBD1; V gene: TRBV6-4
CDR3 DNA: TGCAGTGCCGTTCCGCTGACTAGCAACTACGAGCAGTACTTC; CDR3 protein: CSAVPLTSNYEQYF; J gene: TRBJ2-7; clone size: -; D gene: TRBD2; V gene: TRBV20-1
CDR3 DNA: TGTGCCAGCAGGGGGAGTTCCAATCAGCCCCAGCATTTT; CDR3 protein: CASRGSSNQPQHF; J gene: TRBJ1-5; clone size: -; D gene: -; V gene: TRBV28
CDR3 DNA: TGTGCCAGCAGTGAAAATGGCCCCAACATTGGCTACACCTTC; CDR3 protein: CASSENGPNIGYTF; J gene: TRBJ1-2; clone size: -; D gene: -; V gene: TRBV2
CDR3 DNA: TGTGCCAGTAGTATCTCCAGGGGTCGGACTGAAGCTTTCTTT; CDR3 protein: CASSISRGRTEAFF; J gene: TRBJ1-1; clone size: -; D gene: -; V gene: TRBV19
CDR3 DNA: TGTGCCAGCGAACGAACCGGGACTACCTCCTACAATGAGCAGTTCTTC; CDR3 protein: CASERTGTTSYNEQFF; J gene: TRBJ2-1; clone size: -; D gene: TRBD2; V gene: TRBV5-6
CDR3 DNA: TGTGCCAGCTCACCACCGGGACTAGCGGACACCGGGGAGCTGTTTTTT; CDR3 protein: CASSPPGLADTGELFF; J gene: TRBJ2-2; clone size: -; D gene: TRBD2; V gene: TRBV18
CDR3 DNA: TGTGCCAGCAGCCGCCGGGACTTCCAAGAGACCCAGTACTTC; CDR3 protein: CASSRRDFQETQYF; J gene: TRBJ2-5; clone size: -; D gene: -; V gene: TRBV12-3/TRBV12-4
CDR3 DNA: TGTGCCAGCAGCCAAGGGGGTGTGTATGGCTACACCTTC; CDR3 protein: CASSQGGVYGYTF; J gene: TRBJ1-2; clone size: -; D gene: -; V gene: TRBV3-1
CDR3 DNA: TGCAGTGCTAGACAGGGGTTAGCCTACGAGCAGTACTTC; CDR3 protein: CSARQGLAYEQYF; J gene: TRBJ2-7; clone size: -; D gene: -; V gene: TRBV20-1
CDR3 DNA: TGTGCCAGCAGCGGAGGGACAGGGGGCAGGGAGACCCAGTACTTC; CDR3 protein: CASSGGTGGRETQYF; J gene: TRBJ2-5; clone size: -; D gene: TRBD1; V gene: TRBV7-9
CDR3 DNA: TGTGCCAGCAGCGCCCGCGGGACGCCGTATTACAATGAGCAGTTCTTC; CDR3 protein: CASSARGTPYYNEQFF; J gene: TRBJ2-1; clone size: -; D gene: -; V gene: TRBV9
CDR3 DNA: TGTGCCAGCAGCTTACTTAAGGGGGGTTACACTGAAGCTTTCTTT; CDR3 protein: CASSLLKGGYTEAFF; J gene: TRBJ1-1; clone size: -; D gene: -; V gene: TRBV11-2
CDR3 DNA: TGTGCCAGCAGTTTAACCTGGGATATATACAATGAGCAGTTCTTC; CDR3 protein: CASSLTWDIYNEQFF; J gene: TRBJ2-1; clone size: -; D gene: -; V gene: TRBV27
CDR3 DNA: TGTGCCAGCAGGTTAGAAGAGACCCAGTACTTC; CDR3 protein: CASRLEETQYF; J gene: TRBJ2-5; clone size: -; D gene: -; V gene: TRBV2
CDR3 DNA: TGTGCCAGCAGTGGTGGGACCCACCTACGGACAGATACGCAGTATTTT; CDR3 protein: CASSGGTHLRTDTQYF; J gene: TRBJ2-3; clone size: -; D gene: -; V gene: TRBV6-1
CDR3 DNA: TGTGCCAGCAGCTCGATACAGGGGGCTTCTAATGAAAAACTGTTTTTT; CDR3 protein: CASSSIQGASNEKLFF; J gene: TRBJ1-4; clone size: -; D gene: TRBD1; V gene: TRBV5-6